This is a list of T cell receptor beta chains from one sample in a study of radiation and T cells in renal cell carcinoma. The data were produced by immunoSEQ multiplex PCR, yet TCRdb's version contains in-frame clones alone and is incomplete. The sample holds roughly 150,000 clones; roughly 90% are singletons and the top ten take approximately 13%. The material sequenced was blood, taken from a patient whose treatment included radiotherapy and nephrectomy. The receptor source for this set is a woman between 50 and 59 years old with renal cell carcinoma. Both conserved end residues are part of each CDR3. D genes are given only for firm matches. Only part of the rows carry a size: once, few, many, or a class if the clone is expanded.

>TRBJ2-2|few|TRBV9|TRBD1
TGTGCCAGCAGCCGGGACAGGGTAACAACCGGGGAGCTGTTTTTT
CASSRDRVTTGELFF
>TRBJ1-6|.|TRBV25-1|.
TGTGCCAGCAGCCGCTGGGGAGGGGATCGGAATTCACCCCTCCACTTT
CASSRWGGDRNSPLHF
>TRBJ1-2|.|TRBV5-1|TRBD1
TGCGCCAGCAGCTTCAGACGTGGGGACAGCCTAGGGGGCTACACCTTC
CASSFRRGDSLGGYTF
>TRBJ1-4|.|TRBV7-8|.
TGTGCCAGCAGCTTAGCGGGGATCGGGGATAGCGATGAAAAACTGTTTTTT
CASSLAGIGDSDEKLFF
>TRBJ2-1|.|TRBV5-4|.
TGTGCCAGCAGCTTGGGACTGGACAACTCCTACAATGAGCAGTTCTTC
CASSLGLDNSYNEQFF
>TRBJ1-2|.|TRBV12-5|.
TGTGCTAGTGGTCGTGGGCAGCGGGAGAACTATGGCTACACCTTC
CASGRGQRENYGYTF
>TRBJ2-5|.|TRBV19|.
TGTGCCAGTAAGGACGTTCGTTTTAAAGAGACCCAGTACTTC
CASKDVRFKETQYF
>TRBJ1-5|.|TRBV5-8|.
TGTGCCAGCAGCTCGGGACAAGTGTATAGCAATCAGCCCCAGCATTTT
CASSSGQVYSNQPQHF
>TRBJ1-2|few|TRBV21-1|.
TGTGCCAGCCCCCTGGGGGGCTACACCTTC
CASPLGGYTF
>TRBJ2-7|.|TRBV7-9|.
TGTGCCAGCAGCTTAGTGGGGGGACCATCGGGGCAGTACTTC
CASSLVGGPSGQYF
>TRBJ2-1|.|TRBV7-9|.
TGTGCCAGCACGGACCCCCGGTTTCACTATGAGCAGTTCTTC
CASTDPRFHYEQFF
>TRBJ2-2|.|TRBV5-1|.
TGCGCCAGCAGCCCCCAAATGGGCGCCGGGGAGCTGTTTTTT
CASSPQMGAGELFF
>TRBJ1-3|.|TRBV9|.
TGTGCCAGCAGCGTAGCCTTCGGGGCCTCTGGAAACACCATATATTTT
CASSVAFGASGNTIYF
>TRBJ2-2|.|TRBV5-1|.
TGCGCCAGCAGCTTGGACGGGGGAACCGGGGAGCTGTTTTTT
CASSLDGGTGELFF
>TRBJ1-4|once|TRBV13|.
TGTGCCAGCAGCTTTCCGAATGAAAAACTGTTTTTT
CASSFPNEKLFF
>TRBJ1-1|once|TRBV7-9|TRBD1
TGTGCCAGCAACCGCGGGGACAGGGGGATCACTGAAGCTTTCTTT
CASNRGDRGITEAFF
>TRBJ2-5|.|TRBV5-1|.
TGCGCCAGCAGCCGACTGACCAATGAAGAGACCCAGTACTTC
CASSRLTNEETQYF
>TRBJ1-5|.|TRBV19|.
TGTGCCAGTAGTATAGTAGGAGCCCGTAGCAATCAGCCCCAGCATTTT
CASSIVGARSNQPQHF
>TRBJ2-1|.|TRBV9|TRBD2
TGTGCCAGTGCGGGGGGGTCGTTTAATGAGCAGTTCTTC
CASAGGSFNEQFF
>TRBJ1-3|.|TRBV9|TRBD1
TGTGCCAGCAGCCAGACAGGGGAGGCTGGAAACACCATATATTTT
CASSQTGEAGNTIYF
>TRBJ2-7|once|TRBV5-6|TRBD1
TGTGCCAGCAGCTGGACAGGGGTCTACGAGCAGTACTTC
CASSWTGVYEQYF
>TRBJ2-1|.|TRBV7-7|TRBD2
TGTGCTAGCAGCTTGAGTAGCGGGGGGGCCAGGTCTGAGCAGTTCTTC
CASSLSSGGARSEQFF